This entry concerns a single T cell receptor (beta chain). The data stem from a study of blood T cell repertoires in COVID-19. The germline V gene encodes CDR1 SGHTA and CDR2 FQGNSA. Trimming cost V 7 bases and J 0 bases; bases outside gene matches: 3. The CDR3 totals 14 residues. Here immunoSEQ multiplex PCR was the method, and the copy in TCRdb shows in-frame clones only, minus some. The top ten clones hold roughly 15% of a sample with over 65,000 clones, roughly 82% of them seen once. Sequenced input: peripheral blood. The chain couples TRBV7-2 to TRBJ2-4, with 7 positions matching TRBD1. This TCR was sampled from an elderly man with active COVID-19. The CDR3 DNA sequence: TGTGCCAGCAATCCAGGGGGAGCCAAAAACATTCAGTACTTC. Amino acid sequence: CASNPGGAKNIQYF.